The sequence of this T cell receptor beta chain was determined in a study of CD8+ T cells in alopecia areata. Turning to the study itself: Patients received oral tofacitinib, 5 to 10 mg twice daily, for moderate-to-severe alopecia areata.

Overall study results and limits: With patients, TCR sharing proved less clear than in mice, a difference possibly related to HLA. Lesional scalp displayed greater clonality than normal scalp, most notably in alopecia totalis/universalis.

Treatment of the sample: oral pan-JAK inhibitor, 5-10 mg twice daily. Specimens obtained from alopecia areata patients comprised lesional scalp punch biopsies and peripheral blood. The table lists this clone with a few counts. Its specificity is not known. Sequencing templates came from extracted RNA that was reverse transcribed into cDNA. Clones were read by immunoSEQ multiplex PCR, and TCRdb kept only the in-frame ones, dropping some. Of about 120,000 clones listed, roughly 57% were seen once; the top ten hold more than 5%. Germline V gene lookup returns CDR1 GTSNPN and CDR2 SVGIG (reference sequence). This CDR3 has 16 residues. With 2 bases clipped from V and 3 bases from J, the junction kept 10 bases outside the gene matches.

The clonotype originates from a human donor with alopecia areata. This sample comprised CD4+ T cells sorted from blood, obtained at week 4, from a patient treated with tofacitinib. The chain carries TRBV30 and TRBJ2-7; 10 nucleotides line up with TRBD2. CDR3 in DNA: TGTGCCTGGAGTCCCCTCGGGGTAGCGGGAGGCTACGAGCAGTACTTC. As protein: CAWSPLGVAGGYEQYF.